This T cell receptor beta chain was observed in a study of human thymus T cells. Broader study findings: Among thymic and blood repertoires, usage of V and J genes appeared biased. Related reports documented highly overlapping thymic repertoires among unrelated individuals.

Sequencing was performed with immunoSEQ multiplex PCR; in TCRdb, only in-frame clones are kept and a portion is missing. The sample consists of tens of thousands of clones, 85% to 95% of them appearing once. The germline V gene encodes CDR1 LGHNA and CDR2 YSLEER. With V trimmed by 1 base and J by 7 bases, 14 bases remained unmatched. The CDR3 contains 17 residues. This clone was seen once. The antigen is not known. The thymus was resected at corrective cardiac surgery. This TCR was sampled from a girl under three years old with a congenital heart defect but otherwise immunologically healthy. The V call is TRBV4-3, the J call TRBJ1-2, with 8 bases lining up with TRBD1. Sequencing was carried out using thymus tissue. CDR3 region: CASSQGTGCEVYCGYTF. The CDR3 DNA reads as TGCGCCAGCAGCCAAGGGACAGGGTGTGAGGTCTATTGTGGCTACACCTTC.